This T cell receptor (beta chain) was sequenced for a study of brain metastases from non-small cell lung cancer. Sequenced by immunoSEQ multiplex PCR; TCRdb stores in-frame clones only, minus some. The sample lists several thousand clones, roughly four fifths seen once, with roughly 6.7% in the top ten. This CDR3 spans 16 amino acids. Germline CDR1 is MDHEN and CDR2 is SYDVKM. The study's findings and limits: Brain metastases had lower T-cell infiltration than primary tumors.

On this clone: As yet, its antigen is unknown. One end of the junction varies from germline; a read error may be responsible.

This sequence originates from a donor aged 40 or over with non-small cell lung cancer. The rearrangement links TRBV28 to TRBJ2-7; 11 positions match TRBD1. Material for sequencing was primary lung tumor tissue. CDR3 region: CTSSFSTGQGGYEQYF. CDR3 in DNA: TGTACCAGCAGTTTCTCCACGGGACAGGGGGGGTACGAGCAGTACTTC.